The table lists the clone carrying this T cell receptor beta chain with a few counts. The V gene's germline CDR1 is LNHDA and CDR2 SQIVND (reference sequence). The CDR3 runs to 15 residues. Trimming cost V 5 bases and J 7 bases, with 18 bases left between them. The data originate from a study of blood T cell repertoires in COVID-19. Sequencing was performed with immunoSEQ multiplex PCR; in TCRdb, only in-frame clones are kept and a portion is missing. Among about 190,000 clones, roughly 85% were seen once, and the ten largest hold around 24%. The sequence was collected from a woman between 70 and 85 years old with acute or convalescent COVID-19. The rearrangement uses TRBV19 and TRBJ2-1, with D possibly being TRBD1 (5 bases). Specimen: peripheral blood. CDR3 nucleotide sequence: TGTGCCAGTAGTCCGCACAGGTCCAGGACGAATGAGCAGTTCTTC. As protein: CASSPHRSRTNEQFF.